This entry is about one T cell receptor (beta chain). In the study's own analysis: Counts of nucleated cells, estimated from reference gene primer amplification, were obtained. Produced via immunoSEQ multiplex PCR; TCRdb's table is partial and in-frame only. That table supplies the V and J calls and clone size; D and trimming were determined from the DNA. The repertoire has 120,000 or so clones, around four fifths of them found once; the top ten carry more than 20%. The record originates from a study of blood T cell repertoires in COVID-19. The wider study: From the United States, Italy and Spain came samples of acute and convalescent COVID-19. PBMCs, B-cell-depleted T cells, or T cells were the source of the cDNA or gDNA that made up the material.

V shed 3 bases and J shed 1 base, with 10 bases lying between them. The CDR3 sequence is 15 residues long. The germline gives CDR1 KGHSH, CDR2 LQKENI. The clonotype comes from a human donor in a cohort sampled during active COVID-19. Sequences were obtained from peripheral blood. The chain joins TRBV18 to TRBJ2-1; D unclear. In nucleotides, the CDR3 is TGTGCCAGCTCACCTCTACTACTTTCCTACAATGAGCAGTTCTTC. It translates to CASSPLLLSYNEQFF.